This TCR beta chain was profiled in a study of persistence of HIV-infected CD4 T cells. Study details: Donors were ART-treated; their CMV- and Gag-responding CD4+ T cells were isolated. Median time on suppressive ART was about 8 years.

Sequencing used immunoSEQ version 4 in survey mode. Libraries were prepared by immunoSEQ multiplex PCR; TCRdb keeps only in-frame clonotypes and omits some of them. Altogether approximately 35,000 clones are present, 82% being singletons, with the ten largest covering 0.8% to 0.9%. Lysates of CMV-infected fibroblasts at around 10 ug/mL stimulated these cells. Sorted nonresponding memory CD4+ T cells were CD40L-negative, CD69-negative, CD45RO-high. To note about this clone: Its antigen is still unknown.

Study-wide results and limits: Degenerate expanded CDR3beta sequences were enriched among CMV- and Gag-responding cells.

Trimming took off 2 bases at V and 2 bases at J, with 12 bases between the two ends. The CDR3 sequence is 15 residues long. Per the germline V gene, CDR1 is LGHDT and CDR2 is YNNKEL (reference sequence). The clonotype comes from an adult man with HIV who was CMV-seropositive. The chain combines TRBV3-1 (or the pseudogene TRBV3-2) with TRBJ1-1; tentatively, D is TRBD1 (6 bases). The sequenced sample was CD4+ T cells sorted from PBMCs after approximately 19-hour stimulation, obtained from a patient who received antiretroviral therapy. CDR3 sequence (DNA): TGTGCCAGCAGCCAACCTGGACAGATAAACACTGAAGCTTTCTTT. It codes for CASSQPGQINTEAFF.